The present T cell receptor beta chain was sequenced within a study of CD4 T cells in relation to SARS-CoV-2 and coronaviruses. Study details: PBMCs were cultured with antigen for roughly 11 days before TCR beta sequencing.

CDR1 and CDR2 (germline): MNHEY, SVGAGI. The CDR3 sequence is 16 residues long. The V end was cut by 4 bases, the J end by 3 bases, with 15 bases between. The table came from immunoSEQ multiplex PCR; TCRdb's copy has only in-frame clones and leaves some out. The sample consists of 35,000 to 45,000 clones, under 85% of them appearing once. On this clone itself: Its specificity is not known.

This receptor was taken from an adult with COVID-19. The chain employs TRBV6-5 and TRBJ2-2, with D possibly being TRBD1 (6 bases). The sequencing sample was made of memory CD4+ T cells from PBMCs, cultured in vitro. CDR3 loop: CASSSKPGQYTGELFF. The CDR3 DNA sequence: TGTGCCAGCAGTTCAAAACCAGGACAGTACACCGGGGAGCTGTTTTTT.